This T cell receptor (beta chain) was observed in a study of OX40 agonist ivuxolimab in advanced cancers. Across the whole study: Partial responses, seen in three patients, involved one hepatocellular carcinoma and two cutaneous melanomas. Study-level results: Researchers did not determine the expanded peripheral T cells' antigen specificity.

Blood sampling took place at baseline, cycle 4 day 1, and cycle 7 day 1. TCRdb's table, derived via immunoSEQ multiplex PCR, lists solely in-frame clones and lacks some. Of tens of thousands of clones in the sample, roughly 94% were seen once. Looked up from germline, CDR1 is MNHEY and CDR2 is SVGAGI. V trimming: 4 bases; J trimming: 2 bases; junction bases outside the gene matches: 10. The CDR3 has 16 residues. Worth noting for this clone: No antigen is known for it.

The chain links TRBV6-5 to TRBJ1-1, with 7 bases that match TRBD1. The material sequenced was CD4+ or CD8+ T cells sorted from blood, taken in a trial of the OX40 agonist ivuxolimab. The source is an adult with an advanced solid tumor such as melanoma, head and neck, liver or kidney cancer. CDR3 in amino acids: CASSWNVQGENTEAFF. In DNA, the CDR3 is TGTGCCAGCAGTTGGAATGTCCAGGGGGAAAACACTGAAGCTTTCTTT.